This T cell receptor (beta chain) originates from a study of neurological immune-mediated disorders. The authors made cDNA by 5'RACE with 10-nucleotide random UMIs. From 15-18 subjects, every sequencing run obtained over 190 million TCR-beta sequences. TCRdb reprocessed the 5' RACE reads with MiXCR, giving one entry per CDR3 protein. Of around 71,000 distinct CDR3 sequences listed, roughly 13% are singletons. This clonotype occurred many times. Its antigen is not known. Study findings and constraints: The absence of shared CDR3 amino acid sequences among expanded clones across subjects suggests private repertoires in all groups.

Time point denoted: longitudinal time-point 1 (baseline). From 2 million PBMCs stored at -80 C, the unsorted libraries were generated. The V gene's germline CDR1 is MDHEN and CDR2 SYDVKM. V was shortened by 7 bases and J by 5 bases, with 18 bases between the two germline ends. This CDR3 has 15 amino acids. The chain joins TRBV28 to TRBJ1-5; D gene unclear. The clonotype comes from a female donor with HTLV-1-associated myelopathy (HAM/TSP). The sequenced material came from PBMCs. CDR3 bases: TGTGCCAGCAACTTTGACGGCCGAGTCGATCAGCCCCAGCATTTT. As protein: CASNFDGRVDQPQHF.